One and the same sample provided the 27 T cell receptor beta chains below, sequenced in a study. Treg sorting used a CD4+CD25+CD127-/low gate. TCRdb re-called the 5' RACE reads with MiXCR, one entry per CDR3 protein. There are over 25,000 distinct CDR3 sequences in the sample; 20% to 30% occur only once, and over 2% lies in the top ten. Specimen: tumor-infiltrating Tregs sorted from the breast tumor. The receptors shown here come from a female donor with breast cancer.

Ten or more counts support this clonotype. This rearrangement joins TRBV12-3 or TRBV12-4 to TRBJ1-2; D is perhaps TRBD1 (6 bases). The V end lost 4 bases, the J end lost 3 bases, and 9 bases lay between the germline ends. CDR3 length equals 13 residues. The CDR3 sequence is CASSYRVDYGYTF. The CDR3, as DNA: TGTGCCAGCAGTTACAGGGTCGACTATGGCTACACCTTC.

The sample holds many counts of this clonotype. The CDR3 region has the DNA TGCGCCAGCAGCCAAGAAGGCCCTAGGGGGGCGGATACGCAGTATTTT. Amino acids: CASSQEGPRGADTQYF. The J gene is TRBJ2-3, the V gene TRBV4-1; D may match TRBD1 or TRBD2 (6 bases each). Trimming stripped 0 bases from V and 6 bases from J, with 16 bases between. This CDR3 region has 16 residues. CDR1 and CDR2 (germline): MGHRA, YSYEKL.

On this clonotype: A much larger clone lies a single base off, so this may be a read error. CDR3 in amino acids: CASSDTGANTGELFF. The DNA of the CDR3 is TGTGCCAGCAGTGACACCGGGGCTAACACCGGGGAGCTGTTTTTT. This chain uses TRBV25-1 with TRBJ2-2; D may be TRBD1 or TRBD2 (5 bases each). This CDR3 region has 15 residues. Germline V lookup: CDR1 MGHDK, CDR2 SYGVNS. Trimming removed 3 bases from V and 2 bases from J, with 10 bases in between.

This clonotype was seen a handful of times. The gene calls are TRBV10-1 and TRBJ2-1; 7 bases agree with TRBD1. Germline-derived CDR1 and CDR2 are WNHNN and SYGVQD (reference sequence). This CDR3 is 16 amino acids long. J gave up 5 bases and V 1 base, and 8 bases lay outside the gene matches. The CDR3 here is CASSELQGMGDNEQFF. CDR3 sequence (DNA): TGCGCCAGCAGTGAGTTACAGGGGATGGGAGACAATGAGCAGTTCTTC.

There are many counts of this clonotype. The V and J genes are TRBV6-5 and TRBJ1-5; a possible D gene is TRBD1 (5 bases). The V and J ends lost 8 bases and 9 bases respectively, with 20 bases between them. CDR3 length equals 14 residues. Germline-derived CDR1 and CDR2 are MNHEY and SVGAGI. CDR3 sequence (DNA): TGTGCCAGCGGGGCCGCCGCGTCCACGGGGCCCCAGCATTTT. Residues: CASGAAASTGPQHF.

This clonotype was observed many times. The chain uses TRBV7-9 and TRBJ2-7, with a possible D match to TRBD2 (6 bases). V lost 2 bases and J 2 bases, leaving 10 bases between the germline ends. The CDR3 is made up of 14 amino acids. From germline, CDR1 is SEHNR and CDR2 FQNEAQ (reference sequence). The CDR3 nucleotides are TGTGCCAGCAGCTTATCGGCGGGAACCTACGAGCAGTACTTC. Encoded protein: CASSLSAGTYEQYF.

Points on this clonotype: This may be a read error: a much more frequent sequence differs by one nucleotide. This chain links TRBV5-5 with TRBJ1-1; no reliable D call. Germline V CDR1 and CDR2: SGHKS, YYEKEE (reference sequence). Trimming took 2 bases from V and 0 from J, leaving 8 bases between them. This CDR3 has 14 residues. CDR3 bases: TGTGCCAGCAGCTTAACAACTCTGAACACTGAAGCTTTCTTT. Translating it yields CASSLTTLNTEAFF.

This clonotype was found a few times. The chain combines TRBV6-1 with TRBJ1-4; D not resolved. V lost 6 bases, J lost 5 bases, and 7 bases lay in between. CDR3 length equals 12 residues. The germline V gene encodes CDR1 MNHNS and CDR2 SASEGT. The DNA for the CDR3 is TGTGCCAGCAGCGAACAAAATGAAAAACTGTTTTTT. Translating it yields CASSEQNEKLFF.

This clonotype occurred many times. The chain recombines TRBV5-1 with TRBJ1-5, with unresolved D. The CDR3 consists of 14 residues. Between the trimmed V and J ends, which lost 0 bases and 3 bases, there was a span of 7 bases. Germline values: CDR1 SGHRS, CDR2 YFSETQ. The CDR3 here is CASSLDSNNQPQHF. The CDR3, as DNA: TGCGCCAGCAGCTTGGACAGCAACAATCAGCCCCAGCATTTT.

This clonotype has ten or more counts. DNA for the CDR3: TGTGCCAGCAGTTACACAGGGCGAGCTTTCTTT. Translated, it gives CASSYTGRAFF. The chain carries TRBV6-8 and TRBJ1-1, with a possible D match to TRBD1 (6 bases). Germline CDR1 MNHGY, CDR2 SAAAGT. Trimming stripped 2 bases from V and 10 bases from J, with 8 bases between. The CDR3 spans 11 residues.

The genes are TRBV20-1 and TRBJ1-1, with D perhaps matching TRBD1 (6 bases). CDR1 DFQATT and CDR2 SNEGSKA come from the germline V gene (reference sequence). Trimming cost V 0 bases and J 11 bases, with 16 bases left between them. The CDR3 is 13 residues long. The CDR3 DNA reads TGCAGTGCTAGAGATCCCCCACAGGGTAGGGCTTTCTTT. It specifies CSARDPPQGRAFF.

As concerns this clonotype: Being one base from a much bigger clone, this may be a read error. The chain employs TRBV10-3 and TRBJ2-7, with 8 bases matching TRBD1. CDR1 ENHRY and CDR2 SYGVKD come from the germline V gene. CDR3 size: 15 residues. The CDR3 DNA follows: TGTGCCGTCAGTTTGGGGACAGGCCTTCCCTACGAGCAGTACTTC. Protein sequence: CAVSLGTGLPYEQYF.

This clonotype showed up many times. The V gene is TRBV20-1, the J gene TRBJ2-1; 10 bases align to TRBD2. Germline CDR1 is DFQATT and CDR2 is SNEGSKA (reference sequence). Trimming took 0 bases from V and 1 from J; bases not matched to a gene: 3. This CDR3 is built from 16 residues. CDR3 amino acids: CSARDLLAGSYNEQFF. As DNA, the CDR3 is TGCAGTGCTAGAGATTTACTAGCGGGATCCTACAATGAGCAGTTCTTC.

About this clonotype itself: A much more abundant neighbour one base away suggests this may be a read error. The chain recombines TRBV6-5 with TRBJ1-6; maybe TRBD1 (5 bases). The CDR3 has 16 amino acids. Germline CDR1 and CDR2: MNHEY and SVGAGI. V lost 5 bases and J 7 bases, leaving 18 bases between the germline ends. The CDR3 bases are TGTGCCAGCAGTCCCTCGATAGGGGTGGTGAATTCACCCCTCCACTTT. It is translated as CASSPSIGVVNSPLHF.

The rearrangement uses TRBV6-5 and TRBJ1-1, with D perhaps TRBD1 (5 bases). V was cut by 2 bases and J by 1 base, with 14 bases left in between. This CDR3 region has 16 residues. Germline lookup yields CDR1 MNHEY and CDR2 SVGAGI. This CDR3 is CASSYGGSLTNTEAFF. The CDR3 nucleotides read TGTGCCAGCAGTTACGGGGGATCCCTAACGAACACTGAAGCTTTCTTT.

The chain recombines TRBV13 with TRBJ1-1; D may be TRBD1 (5 bases). Trimming pared 7 bases from V and 2 bases from J, leaving 14 bases between. CDR3 length equals 14 residues. Germline assignment: CDR1 PRHDT and CDR2 FYEKMQ (reference sequence). CDR3 sequence: CASTDRQLNTEAFF. The DNA for the CDR3 is TGTGCCAGCACCGACCGACAGCTAAACACTGAAGCTTTCTTT.

This clonotype was observed a handful of times. The gene calls are TRBV6-1 and TRBJ2-3; 7 positions agree with TRBD2. Germline lookup yields CDR1 MNHNS and CDR2 SASEGT. Trimming removed 4 bases from V and 4 bases from J; junction bases left unmatched: 11. The CDR3 covers 16 residues. As DNA, the CDR3 is TGTGCCAGCAGTGTCGGACTAGTAGCGGCATCAGATACGCAGTATTTT. It is translated as CASSVGLVAASDTQYF.

Many counts were recorded for this clonotype. The chain employs TRBV25-1 and TRBJ2-7, with D unclear. CDR1 and CDR2 (germline): MGHDK, SYGVNS. V lost 0 bases, J lost 6 bases, and 9 bases lay in between. The CDR3 is 13 residues long. The CDR3 loop is CASSEYASFEQYF. As DNA, the CDR3 is TGTGCCAGCAGTGAATATGCTAGTTTCGAGCAGTACTTC.

This clonotype was counted between two and nine times. V gene TRBV12-3 or TRBV12-4 combines with J gene TRBJ2-1, with 9 positions matching TRBD2. Trimming cost V 6 bases and J 1 base; bases outside gene matches: 16. There are 19 residues in the CDR3. Written as DNA, the CDR3 is TGTGCCAGCAGCGGACGCGAAGCGGGAGGCAAAGGTTCCTACAATGAGCAGTTCTTC. Translated, it gives CASSGREAGGKGSYNEQFF.

This clonotype has more than one count but fewer than ten. This chain uses TRBV19 with TRBJ1-2; no clear D. The germline gives CDR1 LNHDA, CDR2 SQIVND (reference sequence). The CDR3 contains 13 residues. With 5 bases removed from V and 4 bases from J, the gap between germline ends came to 11 bases. DNA of the CDR3: TGTGCCAGTAGTTCCCGGACGCGCTATGGCTACACCTTC. This sequence encodes CASSSRTRYGYTF.

There are a few counts of this clonotype. A much larger clone lies one base from this, so it may be a read error. The chain is built from TRBV20-1 and TRBJ2-7; the D gene is possibly TRBD2 (6 bases). V lost 4 bases, J lost 5 bases, and 18 bases lay in between. This CDR3 is 14 amino acids long. Germline V gene data show CDR1 as DFQATT and CDR2 as SNEGSKA (reference sequence). CDR3 in DNA: TGCAGTGCTATTTGGGGGGTGAGTGTCGACGAGCAGTACTTC. Its translation is CSAIWGVSVDEQYF.

In this sample, this clonotype turned up many times. This chain uses TRBV25-1 with TRBJ2-7, with 8 bases fitting TRBD1. Germline loops: CDR1 MGHDK, CDR2 SYGVNS. The V segment lost 3 bases and the J segment 3 bases; nucleotides outside the gene matches: 7. The CDR3 length is 15 residues. The CDR3 loop reads CASSEPGTGGYEQYF. The CDR3 bases are TGTGCCAGCAGTGAGCCTGGGACAGGCGGCTACGAGCAGTACTTC.

In this sample, this clonotype turned up many times. The rearrangement uses TRBV4-2 and TRBJ1-5; no clear D gene. This CDR3 is built from 17 residues. Trimming removed 0 bases from V and 7 bases from J, with 19 bases in between. The germline V gene has CDR1 LGHNA and CDR2 YNFKEQ. The CDR3 coding sequence is TGTGCCAGCAGCCAAGAGTATGACACCCGGCCCAGCCAGCCCCAGCATTTT. This codes for CASSQEYDTRPSQPQHF.

Concerning this clonotype: Since a much larger clone is just one base distant, this may be a read error. This is likely a read error, given that the CDR3 carries no conserved phenylalanine or tryptophan at its end. The chain joins TRBV6-5 to TRBJ2-1; tentative D call: TRBD1 (7 bases). Germline V gene sequence: CDR1 MNHEY, CDR2 SVGAGI. V was pared by 7 bases and J by 3 bases, with 19 bases between. This CDR3 contains 16 residues. CDR3 nucleotide sequence: TGTGCCAGCATCCCAGGGGGGAGCGCCCACTACAATGAGCAGTTCTCC. It encodes CASIPGGSAHYNEQFS.

The genes are TRBV7-2 and TRBJ2-3; no clear D. The CDR3 consists of 13 residues. The germline V gene encodes CDR1 SGHTA and CDR2 FQGNSA. Trimming cost V 2 bases and J 4 bases, with 7 bases left between them. This CDR3 is CASSLKVSDTQYF. CDR3 bases: TGTGCCAGCAGCTTAAAGGTGTCAGATACGCAGTATTTT.

The rearrangement uses TRBV15 and TRBJ1-5; 7 bases are a match to TRBD1. The V gene end was trimmed by 0 bases and the J gene end by 6 bases; junction bases not matched to a gene: 2. Germline lookup yields CDR1 LNHNV and CDR2 YYDKDF (reference sequence). CDR3 length equals 14 residues. The CDR3 nucleotides are TGTGCCACCAGCAGAGAGGACAGGCTTCAGCCCCAGCATTTT. Protein: CATSREDRLQPQHF.

This clonotype was recorded at least ten times. CDR3 sequence: CASSRTGEKLFF. Written as DNA, the CDR3 is TGTGCCAGCAGCCGAACAGGGGAAAAACTGTTTTTT. The chain recombines TRBV11-2 with TRBJ1-4; weak D call: TRBD1 (6 bases). Trimming cost V 5 bases and J 8 bases, with 9 bases left between them. The germline gives CDR1 SGHAT, CDR2 FQNNGV. The CDR3 sequence is 12 residues long.